One and the same sample provided the 18 T cell receptor beta chains below, sequenced in a study of CD8+CD57+ T cells in acquired aplastic anemia. For sequencing, patients were chosen who had shown expansion of CD8+CD57+ cells by flow cytometry. The use of genomic DNA as template underpinned the TCR beta VDJ and CDR3 profiling. MiXCR, applied by TCRdb to the reads, yields one record per CDR3 protein. The data hold roughly 240,000 distinct CDR3 sequences, with more than 45% observed a single time. Sequencing used sorted CD4+, CD8+, or CD8+CD57+ T cells (not recorded which) from PBMCs. These receptor sequences come from a human donor with aplastic anemia.

The chain combines TRBV2 with TRBJ1-5, with no clear D. This CDR3 contains 16 residues. Trimming cost V 1 base and J 5 bases, with 15 bases left between them. Per the germline V gene, CDR1 is SNHLY and CDR2 is FYNNEI. The CDR3 spells CASSEEAGQGHQPQHF. The DNA for the CDR3 is TGTGCCAGCAGTGAAGAGGCAGGTCAAGGCCATCAGCCCCAGCATTTT.

This sequence joins TRBV4-3 and TRBJ2-4; D is undetermined. Germline CDR1 LGHNA, CDR2 YSLEER. The CDR3 contains 10 residues. Trimming removed 0 bases from V and 11 bases from J, with 2 bases in between. For the CDR3, the DNA is TGCGCCAGCAGCCAAGACGTTCAGTACTTC. This gives the protein CASSQDVQYF.

A note on this clonotype: Sequence at one end of the junction differs from germline and may be a read error. J is TRBJ2-5 and V is TRBV7-9, with D perhaps matching TRBD1 (5 bases). CDR1 is SEHNR and CDR2 is FQNEAQ in the germline V gene (reference sequence). This CDR3 contains 13 residues. CDR3 in amino acids: CAGSPWGDQPQYF. The CDR3, as DNA: TGTGCCGGCAGCCCCTGGGGCGATCAGCCCCAGTACTTC.

This clonotype was counted at least ten times. The rearrangement links TRBV12-3 or TRBV12-4 to TRBJ1-2, with a possible D match to TRBD1 (5 bases). The CDR3 runs to 14 residues. V was pared by 3 bases and J by 6 bases, with 14 bases between. Here the CDR3 DNA reads TGTGCCAGCAGTTTTCGATTGCTAGGGGATGGCTACACCTTC. It translates to CASSFRLLGDGYTF.

This clonotype was seen at least ten times. V usage is TRBV14 and J usage is TRBJ2-5; 12 nucleotides agree with TRBD2. This CDR3 region has 18 residues. The germline CDR1 and CDR2 sequences are SGHDN and FVKESK. V was clipped by 4 bases and J by 4 bases; unmatched bases: 13. CDR3 in amino acids: CASSLGLAGANGGETQYF. The DNA of the CDR3 is TGTGCCAGCAGCCTGGGACTAGCGGGCGCGAATGGAGGAGAGACCCAGTACTTC.

This clonotype was found many times. This chain uses TRBV2 with TRBJ1-2; no definite D call. The CDR3 is 11 residues long. The ends were cut back, 8 bases at V and 2 bases at J, with 6 bases in the middle. Germline CDR1 reads SNHLY; CDR2 reads FYNNEI. CDR3 in amino acids: CASPGNYGYTF. The CDR3 region has the DNA TGTGCCAGCCCGGGGAACTATGGCTACACCTTC. Using reference TRBV2 and TRBJ1-2 for the parts outside the CDR3, the full variable domain is EPEVTQTPSHQVTQMGQEVILRCVPISNHLYFYWYRQILGQKVEFLVSFYNNEISEKSEIFDDQFSVERPDGSNFTLKIRSTKLEDSAMYFCASPGNYGYTFGSGTRLTVV.

This clonotype was recorded once. The chain couples TRBV15 to TRBJ1-1; 7 bases match TRBD1. Germline-derived CDR1 and CDR2 are LNHNV and YYDKDF (reference sequence). The CDR3 covers 14 residues. The junction had 5 bases not matched to a gene; V was cut back by 3 bases and J by 4 bases. CDR3 bases: TGTGCCACCAGCAGCACGAGACAGGGCACTGAAGCTTTCTTT. Protein product: CATSSTRQGTEAFF.

The chain recombines TRBV30 with TRBJ1-4; no clear D gene. Germline lookup yields CDR1 GTSNPN and CDR2 SVGIG (reference sequence). V was trimmed by 1 base and J by 11 bases, leaving 8 bases between them. This CDR3 region has 11 residues. The CDR3 nucleotides are TGTGCCTGGAGTGGGACTGGGAAACTGTTTTTT. The encoded protein is CAWSGTGKLFF.

V gene TRBV15 combines with J gene TRBJ1-1; D gene unclear. Germline assignment: CDR1 LNHNV and CDR2 YYDKDF (reference sequence). CDR3 length: 15 residues. V was trimmed by 0 bases and J by 7 bases, leaving 15 bases between them. As DNA, the CDR3 is TGTGCCACCAGCAGAGATTCGGTGGGCCTAAATGAAGCTTTCTTT. Translating gives CATSRDSVGLNEAFF. Filled out from reference TRBV15 and TRBJ1-1, the complete variable domain reads DAMVIQNPRYQVTQFGKPVTLSCSQTLNHNVMYWYQQKSSQAPKLLFHYYDKDFNNEADTPDNFQSRRPNTSFCFLDIRSPGLGDTAMYLCATSRDSVGLNEAFFGQGTRLTVV.

The rearrangement uses TRBV5-1 and TRBJ2-5; 11 bases are shared with TRBD2. Germline loops: CDR1 SGHRS, CDR2 YFSETQ. J lost 9 bases, V lost 3 bases, and 7 bases had no gene match. The CDR3 spans 14 residues. This CDR3 reads CASSSIAGGSAQYF. CDR3 sequence (DNA): TGCGCCAGCAGCTCGATAGCGGGGGGGAGTGCCCAGTACTTC.

This clonotype showed up many times. The V gene is TRBV6-1, the J gene TRBJ1-2; 9 bases match TRBD1. The CDR3 runs 15 residues. With 1 base clipped from V and 4 bases from J, the junction kept 4 bases outside the gene matches. Germline lookup yields CDR1 MNHNS and CDR2 SASEGT. CDR3: CASSEEGTGSYGYTF. CDR3 DNA: TGTGCCAGCAGTGAAGAGGGGACAGGGAGCTATGGCTACACCTTC.

The chain couples TRBV19 to TRBJ2-7; D assignment may be TRBD1 or TRBD2 (6 bases each). CDR3 length: 17 amino acids. V shed 5 bases and J shed 0 bases, with 20 bases lying between them. Germline CDR1 and CDR2: LNHDA and SQIVND (reference sequence). Here the CDR3 reads CASSASSGATSSYEQYF. The CDR3 nucleotides read TGTGCCAGTAGTGCGTCGTCGGGGGCTACCAGCTCCTACGAGCAGTACTTC. Combining the CDR3 with reference TRBV19 and TRBJ2-7 gives the whole variable domain DGGITQSPKYLFRKEGQNVTLSCEQNLNHDAMYWYRQDPGQGLRLIYYSQIVNDFQKGDIAEGYSVSREKKESFPLTVTSAQKNPTAFYLCASSASSGATSSYEQYFGPGTRLTVT.

In this sample, this clonotype turned up once. This chain joins TRBV7-2 and TRBJ1-6, with D tentatively TRBD1 (6 bases). The CDR3 sequence is 15 residues long. The V end was cut by 0 bases, the J end by 9 bases, with 12 bases between. The germline V gene encodes CDR1 SGHTA and CDR2 FQGNSA. The CDR3 loop reads CASSLARDIGSPLHF. The CDR3 DNA is TGTGCCAGCAGCTTAGCCCGGGACATTGGTTCACCCCTCCACTTT.

The CDR3 loop is CASSGSVSGVRYTF. DNA of the CDR3: TGTGCCAGCAGTGGGAGTGTTTCGGGAGTTCGCTACACCTTC. V and J are TRBV2 and TRBJ1-2; D is uncertain. There are 14 residues in the CDR3. The V and J ends lost 4 bases and 9 bases respectively, with 18 bases between them. From germline, CDR1 is SNHLY and CDR2 FYNNEI.

CDR3 sequence (DNA): TGTGCCATCAGTGACTCAGGGCCCCAAGAGACCCAGTACTTC. Its translation: CAISDSGPQETQYF. V usage is TRBV10-3 and J usage is TRBJ2-5; possible D gene TRBD1, 5 bases. CDR3 size: 14 residues. V lost 3 bases, J lost 1 base, and 9 bases lay in between. Germline V gives CDR1 ENHRY, CDR2 SYGVKD.

V is TRBV30 and J is TRBJ2-1; D is uncertain. Trimming shortened V by 2 bases and J by 4 bases, and 9 bases separated the two germline ends. The CDR3 is made up of 13 amino acids. CDR1 and CDR2 from the germline V gene are GTSNPN and SVGIG (reference sequence). Here the CDR3 DNA reads TGTGCCTGGAGTCAACGGGTTTACAATGAGCAGTTCTTC. Amino acid sequence: CAWSQRVYNEQFF.

This clonotype was recorded many times. The chain recombines TRBV13 with TRBJ1-5; a possible D gene is TRBD1 (6 bases). V gave up 1 base and J gave up 7 bases, with 11 bases separating them. The CDR3 extends over 14 amino acids. Germline V gene sequence: CDR1 PRHDT, CDR2 FYEKMQ (reference sequence). This CDR3 reads CASSLAGARQPQHF. The CDR3 DNA sequence: TGTGCCAGCAGCTTAGCAGGGGCCAGGCAGCCCCAGCATTTT.

The sample holds a few counts of this clonotype. This chain links TRBV27 with TRBJ2-1; 8 bases agree with TRBD2. The CDR3 has 14 residues. Germline-derived CDR1 and CDR2 are MNHEY and SMNVEV (reference sequence). J gave up 8 bases and V 6 bases, and 9 bases lay outside the gene matches. The CDR3 protein is CASRPSGRGDEQFF. In nucleotides, the CDR3 is TGTGCCAGCAGGCCCTCCGGGAGGGGAGATGAGCAGTTCTTC.